This TCR beta chain was sequenced for a study of blood T cell repertoires in COVID-19. Background on the study: Whether acute or convalescent, the COVID-19 samples came from the United States, Italy and Spain. PBMCs, B-cell-depleted T cells, or T cells were the source of the cDNA or gDNA that made up the material.

Study processing details: Researchers report that nucleated cell counts were estimated from reference gene primer amplification. Here immunoSEQ multiplex PCR was the method, and the copy in TCRdb shows in-frame clones only, minus some. From that table come the V and J calls and clone size; the DNA was used to work out D and trimming. The repertoire holds a few hundred thousand clones, with 75% to 90% as singletons. V lost 0 bases and J lost 2, with 15 bases in between. Germline V gives CDR1 SGHTS, CDR2 YDEGEE. The CDR3 spans 17 residues. The V and J genes are TRBV5-8 and TRBJ2-1; a weak D match, TRBD2 (6 bases). Sequenced material: peripheral blood. This clonotype was sampled from a woman between 35 and 50 years old who had recovered from COVID-19. CDR3 protein: CASSLAGFSGPYNEQFF. The CDR3, as DNA: TGTGCCAGCAGCTTGGCGGGTTTTAGCGGTCCCTACAATGAGCAGTTCTTC. Using reference TRBV5-8 and TRBJ2-1 for the parts outside the CDR3, the full variable domain is EAGVTQSPTHLIKTRGQQATLRCSPISGHTSVYWYQQALGLGLQFLLWYDEGEERNRGNFPPRFSGRQFPNYSSELNVNALELEDSALYLCASSLAGFSGPYNEQFFGPGTRLTVL.